The 3 T cell receptor beta chains below were found in one sample sequenced in a study of identical twins. One entry per CDR3 protein, called by TCRdb with MiXCR from the 5' RACE reads. Of 200,000 to 250,000 distinct CDR3 sequences listed, 5.5% to 7.5% are singletons. This same sample was also part of a study on T cells expressing NK-cell markers.

Material for sequencing was CD8+ T cells sorted from blood. The receptors were sampled from a young woman in good health.

The rearrangement joins TRBV14 to TRBJ1-4; D gene uncertain. The CDR3 sequence is 13 residues long. Trimming left V 7 bases short and J 5 bases short, with 11 bases between. The germline V gene encodes CDR1 SGHDN and CDR2 FVKESK. The CDR3 sequence: CASTCSFNEKLFF. CDR3 in DNA: TGTGCCAGCACGTGCAGCTTCAATGAAAAACTGTTTTTT. Looking up the rest from reference TRBV14 and TRBJ1-4 gives the full variable domain: EAGVTQFPSHSVIEKGQTVTLRCDPISGHDNLYWYRRVMGKEIKFLLHFVKESKQDESGMPNNRFLAERTGGTYSTLKVQPAELEDSGVYFCASTCSFNEKLFFGSGTQLSVL.

Ten or more counts support this clonotype. This chain uses TRBV2 with TRBJ2-5, with D perhaps matching TRBD1 (6 bases). The CDR3 has 14 amino acids. V was trimmed by 6 bases and J by 1 base, leaving 12 bases between them. Per the germline V gene, CDR1 is SNHLY and CDR2 is FYNNEI. This CDR3 reads CASRGAGAQETQYF. The DNA for the CDR3 is TGTGCCAGCAGGGGGGCTGGGGCCCAAGAGACCCAGTACTTC.

The sample holds a few counts of this clonotype. The gene calls are TRBV7-9 and TRBJ1-5; TRBD1 matches at 7 bases. Trimming cost V 5 bases and J 7 bases; bases outside gene matches: 8. CDR3 length: 14 amino acids. CDR1 is SEHNR and CDR2 is FQNEAQ in the germline V gene (reference sequence). The CDR3 region is CASSPDRVRQPQHF. DNA of the CDR3: TGTGCCAGCAGCCCAGACAGGGTGCGGCAGCCCCAGCATTTT.